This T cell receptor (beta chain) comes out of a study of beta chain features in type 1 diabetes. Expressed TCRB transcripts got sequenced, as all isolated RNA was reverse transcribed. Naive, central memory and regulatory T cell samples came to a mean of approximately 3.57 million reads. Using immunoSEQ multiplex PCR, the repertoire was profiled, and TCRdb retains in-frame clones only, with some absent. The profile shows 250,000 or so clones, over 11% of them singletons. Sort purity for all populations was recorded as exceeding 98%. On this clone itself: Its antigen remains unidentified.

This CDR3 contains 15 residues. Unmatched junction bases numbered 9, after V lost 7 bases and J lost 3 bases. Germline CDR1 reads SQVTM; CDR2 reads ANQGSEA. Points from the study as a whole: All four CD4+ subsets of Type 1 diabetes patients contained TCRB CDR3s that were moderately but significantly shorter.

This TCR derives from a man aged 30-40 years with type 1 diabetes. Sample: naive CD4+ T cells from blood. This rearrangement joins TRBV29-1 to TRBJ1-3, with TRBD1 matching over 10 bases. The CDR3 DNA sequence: TGCAGCGCCAAGGACAGGGGGGGAGTTGGAAACACCATATATTTT. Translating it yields CSAKDRGGVGNTIYF.